These 10 T cell receptor beta chains share one sample of origin, sequenced in a study of early stage breast cancer tumors. Profiled with immunoSEQ multiplex PCR; TCRdb holds only in-frame clones, not every one. The sample has some 8,000 clones, approximately 77% seen once. Sequenced material: normal breast tissue next to the tumor. The receptor source for this set is a person in their sixties with breast cancer.

The chain links TRBV2 to TRBJ1-6; 7 bases align to TRBD1. The germline V gene has CDR1 SNHLY and CDR2 FYNNEI. CDR3 length: 15 amino acids. J gave up 7 bases and V 6 bases, and 9 bases lay outside the gene matches. The CDR3 nucleotides are TGTGCCAGCAGGCAACAGGGGAGAACGAATTCACCCCTCCACTTT. Its protein is CASRQQGRTNSPLHF.

This clone was observed a handful of times. V and J are TRBV5-3 and TRBJ1-5; D uncertain. TRBV5-3 is flagged as an ORF with uncertain function. Trimming cost V 0 bases and J 7 bases, with 11 bases left between them. CDR3 size: 14 residues. Here the CDR3 DNA reads TGTGCCAGAAGCTTGGCCGGACGGGGACAGCCCCAGCATTTT. Translating it yields CARSLAGRGQPQHF.

The chain links TRBV28 to TRBJ2-1; no reliable D call. The CDR3 sequence is 13 residues long. Trimming pared 3 bases from V and 10 bases from J, leaving 13 bases between. Germline CDR1 MDHEN, CDR2 SYDVKM. The CDR3 here is CASSFQLAGEQFF. CDR3 nucleotides: TGTGCCAGCAGTTTTCAGTTAGCTGGAGAGCAGTTCTTC.

This sequence joins TRBV5-4 and TRBJ1-1, with 7 bases aligning to TRBD1. This CDR3 comprises 14 residues. V gave up 5 bases and J gave up 4 bases; unmatched junction bases: 8. CDR1 is SGHNT, CDR2 YYREEE, per germline (reference sequence). The CDR3 is CASSRNAGGTEAFF. CDR3 DNA sequence: TGTGCCAGCAGTCGTAATGCAGGGGGCACTGAAGCTTTCTTT. Full variable domain (remainder filled in from reference TRBV5-4 and TRBJ1-1): ETGVTQSPTHLIKTRGQQVTLRCSSQSGHNTVSWYQQALGQGPQFIFQYYREEENGRGNFPPRFSGLQFPNYSSELNVNALELDDSALYLCASSRNAGGTEAFFGQGTRLTVV.

The V and J genes are TRBV12-5 and TRBJ2-1, with a weak D call TRBD1 (6 bases). V shed 0 bases and J shed 10 bases, with 25 bases lying between them. The CDR3 covers 18 residues. Germline CDR1 is LGHNT and CDR2 is FRNRAP. The CDR3 protein is CASGLVIPTGLLAYEQFF. The CDR3 DNA follows: TGTGCTAGTGGTTTGGTAATCCCTACAGGGCTGTTAGCGTACGAGCAGTTCTTC.

The chain is built from TRBV19 and TRBJ1-2, with 8 nucleotides matching TRBD1. With 10 bases clipped from V and 7 bases from J, the junction kept 11 bases outside the gene matches. Germline CDR1 reads LNHDA; CDR2 reads SQIVND (reference sequence). CDR3 size: 13 residues. For the CDR3, the DNA is TGTGCCACGAATGCGGGGCAGGGGGCTGGCTACACCTTC. As protein: CATNAGQGAGYTF.

This clone was detected once. The rearrangement joins TRBV19 to TRBJ1-1, with D unclear. Trimming took 1 base from V and 2 from J, leaving 11 bases between them. The CDR3 spans 15 residues. Germline V CDR1 and CDR2: LNHDA, SQIVND (reference sequence). CDR3 sequence (DNA): TGTGCCAGTAGTATAGCTCACACCACCAACACTGAAGCTTTCTTT. It translates to CASSIAHTTNTEAFF.

The chain links TRBV18 to TRBJ2-7; 9 bases are shared with TRBD1. J gave up 7 bases and V 2 bases, and 6 bases lay outside the gene matches. The CDR3 is made up of 14 amino acids. Per the germline V gene, CDR1 is KGHSH and CDR2 is LQKENI. CDR3 nucleotide sequence: TGTGCCAGCTCACCATCCGGACAGGGGCGGGAGCAGTACTTC. This encodes CASSPSGQGREQYF.

V is TRBV5-1 and J is TRBJ1-6; maybe TRBD1 (5 bases). Trimming pared 5 bases from V and 7 bases from J, leaving 10 bases between. The CDR3 extends over 13 amino acids. Germline CDR1 is SGHRS and CDR2 is YFSETQ. The CDR3: CASSPGPNSPLHF. The CDR3 bases are TGCGCCAGCAGTCCGGGGCCCAATTCACCCCTCCACTTT.

V and J are TRBV19 and TRBJ1-1; D remains ambiguous. The V and J ends lost 7 bases and 0 bases respectively, with 15 bases between them. From germline, CDR1 is LNHDA and CDR2 SQIVND (reference sequence). This CDR3 region has 15 residues. CDR3 in amino acids: CASTSRSGMNTEAFF. DNA of the CDR3: TGTGCCAGTACCTCACGGTCCGGGATGAACACTGAAGCTTTCTTT.